This paragraph reports one TCR beta chain. These data are taken from a study of blood T cells in healthy people across ages. V was clipped by 4 bases and J by 0 bases, with 10 bases between them. CDR3 length: 15 amino acids. Germline V gene lookup returns CDR1 MNHNS and CDR2 SASEGT. The sample providers were healthy Caucasian people from Russia, aged roughly 6 to 90. Per sample, extraction of total RNA gave at least 6 micrograms in every case. The authors ran a second PCR of about 6 to 11 cycles using a sample-barcoded 5' primer and a J-beta primer mix. Every sample gave at least 2.5 million paired-end reads containing CDR3. TCRdb recomputed calls from the 5' RACE reads with MiXCR, one row per CDR3 protein. The sample has about 570,000 distinct CDR3 sequences, approximately 30% seen once.

The source is a woman in her sixties or seventies in good health. The sample comprised blood. V usage is TRBV6-1 and J usage is TRBJ2-1; possible D gene TRBD1, 6 bases. In nucleotides, the CDR3 is TGTGCCAGCAGTGCACAGGGTGGCTCCTACAATGAGCAGTTCTTC. It translates to CASSAQGGSYNEQFF.